A single sample gave rise to the 30 T cell receptor beta chains below, sequenced in a study of cytomegalovirus exposure and HLA in healthy donors. 60 Vbeta and 13 Jbeta primers were used in PCR. The method was immunoSEQ multiplex PCR; TCRdb's version includes in-frame clones alone and lacks a portion of them. Altogether around 200,000 clones are present, about three quarters being singletons, with the ten largest covering over 1.5%. The sequenced material came from PBMCs. The receptors come from a male donor in good health and CMV-seronegative.

This sequence joins TRBV25-1 and TRBJ2-3; 16 bases map to TRBD2. The CDR3 runs 16 residues. CDR1 MGHDK and CDR2 SYGVNS come from the germline V gene. V dropped 6 bases and J dropped 5; count of bases not matched to a gene: 5. The CDR3 DNA reads as TGTGCCAGCAGAAAGGGACTAGCGGGGGGGGTAGATACGCAGTATTTT. This gives the protein CASRKGLAGGVDTQYF.

The table lists this clone with a few counts. The V call is TRBV7-9, the J call TRBJ1-3, with D unclear. V was cut by 2 bases and J by 0 bases, with 8 bases left in between. Germline lookup yields CDR1 SEHNR and CDR2 FQNEAQ (reference sequence). The CDR3 has 15 amino acids. The CDR3 DNA sequence: TGTGCCAGCAGCTTAATTCCGAGCTCTGGAAACACCATATATTTT. Translating it yields CASSLIPSSGNTIYF.

This chain connects TRBV28 to TRBJ2-7, with 7 bases fitting TRBD2. Trimming cost V 5 bases and J 7 bases; bases outside gene matches: 11. Per the germline V gene, CDR1 is MDHEN and CDR2 is SYDVKM. The CDR3 runs to 14 residues. CDR3 DNA: TGTGCCAGCAGTCCCTCGGGGGGACTATGGGAGCAGTACTTC. This sequence encodes CASSPSGGLWEQYF.

This rearrangement joins TRBV28 to TRBJ2-5; TRBD2 is a possible D gene (5 bases). V was clipped by 3 bases and J by 1 base, with 9 bases between them. CDR3 length: 14 residues. Looked up from germline, CDR1 is MDHEN and CDR2 is SYDVKM. CDR3 residues: CASSLTGFQETQYF. The CDR3 DNA reads as TGTGCCAGCAGTTTGACGGGGTTCCAAGAGACCCAGTACTTC.

As for this clone: Sequence at one end of the junction differs from germline and may be a read error. This rearrangement joins TRBV6-5 to TRBJ2-7; 9 bases agree with TRBD1. CDR1 MNHEY and CDR2 SVGAGI come from the germline V gene. The CDR3 runs 15 residues. CDR3 loop: CASTQQGAGSYEQYF. The DNA for the CDR3 is TGTGCCAGCACCCAACAGGGGGCAGGCTCCTACGAGCAGTATTTC.

CDR3 loop: CASGQEETQYF. As DNA, the CDR3 is TGTGCCAGCGGGCAGGAAGAGACCCAGTACTTC. The chain combines TRBV2 with TRBJ2-5; D unresolved. Per the germline V gene, CDR1 is SNHLY and CDR2 is FYNNEI. The CDR3 extends over 11 amino acids. V lost 8 bases to trimming and J lost 3 bases, with 7 bases between them.

The rearrangement joins TRBV7-2 to TRBJ2-3; D is perhaps TRBD2 (7 bases). CDR1 is SGHTA and CDR2 is FQGNSA in the germline V gene. The length of the CDR3 is 16 residues. V was shortened by 1 base and J by 1 base, with 12 bases between the two germline ends. The CDR3 sequence: CASSLVGGLGTDTQYF. CDR3 DNA: TGTGCCAGCAGCTTAGTCGGGGGGCTCGGCACAGATACGCAGTATTTT.

The chain joins TRBV5-1 to TRBJ2-3; D perhaps matches TRBD1 (6 bases). The CDR3 loop spans 15 amino acids. V shed 0 bases and J shed 2 bases, with 10 bases lying between them. Germline assignment: CDR1 SGHRS and CDR2 YFSETQ. In DNA form, the CDR3 reads TGCGCCAGCAGCTTGGTGGCAGGGGCCACAGATACGCAGTATTTT. Translation: CASSLVAGATDTQYF.

The V and J genes are TRBV11-2 and TRBJ1-1; TRBD1 agrees at 7 bases. Germline-derived CDR1 and CDR2 are SGHAT and FQNNGV. The CDR3 is made up of 14 amino acids. The V and J ends lost 3 bases and 7 bases, in that order; junction bases with no gene match: 8. The CDR3 nucleotides read TGTGCCAGCAGCTTCGTTAAGGGGGCCCATGAAGCTTTCTTT. It encodes CASSFVKGAHEAFF.

This clone was seen a few times. V and J are TRBV5-8 and TRBJ2-2; D gene ambiguous. Per germline, CDR1 SGHTS and CDR2 YDEGEE. The CDR3 loop spans 14 amino acids. V dropped 6 bases and J dropped 6 bases, with 15 bases sitting between them. Here the CDR3 reads CASTLRSSAGELFF. In DNA, the CDR3 is TGTGCCAGCACCCTGCGGAGTTCGGCCGGGGAGCTGTTTTTT.

Of note for this clone: Other DNA sequences from this sample encode an identical CDR3 as well. This chain connects TRBV30 to TRBJ2-4; weak D call: TRBD1 (6 bases). Germline V gene sequence: CDR1 GTSNPN, CDR2 SVGIG (reference sequence). The germline V and J ends were trimmed by 0 bases and 3 bases, with 9 bases remaining between them. The CDR3 has 14 residues. CDR3 nucleotides: TGTGCCTGGAGTGTCAGGGGCGGCAAAAACATTCAGTACTTC. This translates into CAWSVRGGKNIQYF.

This rearrangement joins TRBV7-6 to TRBJ2-7, with TRBD1 identical over 7 bases. Losses at the gene ends were 6 bases for V and 7 bases for J; bases not matched to a gene: 9. The CDR3 runs to 13 residues. Germline CDR1 SGHVS, CDR2 FNYEAQ. This CDR3 reads CASSYGQVGEQYF. The DNA for the CDR3 is TGTGCCAGCAGTTACGGACAGGTCGGGGAGCAGTACTTC. Supplemented by reference TRBV7-6 and TRBJ2-7, the full variable domain reads GAGVSQSPRYKVTKRGQDVALRCDPISGHVSLYWYRQALGQGPEFLTYFNYEAQQDKSGLPNDRFSAERPEGSISTLTIQRTEQRDSAMYRCASSYGQVGEQYFGPGTRLTVT.

Note on this clone: Germline and junction disagree at one end, which may indicate a read error. The J gene is TRBJ2-1, the V gene TRBV13; 10 nucleotides match TRBD1. The CDR3 contains 13 residues. The germline gives CDR1 PRHDT, CDR2 FYEKMQ (reference sequence). DNA for the CDR3: TGTGCCACCCAGACAGGGGGCTACGATGAGCAGTTCTTC. Its protein is CATQTGGYDEQFF. Drawing the rest from reference TRBV13 and TRBJ2-1, the complete variable domain is AAGVIQSPRHLIKEKRETATLKCYPIPRHDTVYWYQQGPGQDPQFLISFYEKMQSDKGSIPDRFSAQQFSDYHSELNMSSLELGDSALYFCATQTGGYDEQFFGPGTRLTVL.

DNA of the CDR3: TGTGCCAGCAGTTTATCTGGAGCGAACACTGAAGCTTTCTTT. The encoded protein is CASSLSGANTEAFF. J is TRBJ1-1 and V is TRBV27; D gene unclear. The CDR3 covers 14 residues. Per the germline V gene, CDR1 is MNHEY and CDR2 is SMNVEV (reference sequence). The V end lost 0 bases, the J end lost 1 base, and 6 bases lay between the germline ends.

This chain joins TRBV5-5 and TRBJ1-1, with TRBD1 as a possible D gene (5 bases). The germline gives CDR1 SGHKS, CDR2 YYEKEE (reference sequence). With 2 bases removed from V and 3 bases from J, the gap between germline ends came to 11 bases. This CDR3 comprises 14 residues. CDR3 sequence: CASSFGEGYTEAFF. In DNA, the CDR3 is TGTGCCAGCAGCTTCGGGGAGGGGTACACTGAAGCTTTCTTT.

The chain uses TRBV29-1 and TRBJ1-2; unclear D gene. Trimming shortened V by 6 bases and J by 3 bases, and 20 bases separated the two germline ends. Germline loops: CDR1 SQVTM, CDR2 ANQGSEA. The CDR3 sequence is 15 residues long. Here the CDR3 reads CSVGDRQASYYGYTF. As DNA, the CDR3 is TGCAGCGTGGGCGATAGGCAGGCGTCCTACTATGGCTACACCTTC.

The V and J genes are TRBV5-1 and TRBJ1-1, with D maybe TRBD1 (5 bases). The length of the CDR3 is 13 residues. V dropped 7 bases and J dropped 1 base, with 11 bases sitting between them. CDR1 is SGHRS, CDR2 YFSETQ, per germline. The CDR3 here is CASRSQENTEAFF. CDR3 sequence (DNA): TGCGCCAGCCGATCACAGGAGAACACTGAAGCTTTCTTT.

The chain couples TRBV19 to TRBJ2-1; unclear D gene. V lost 5 bases and J lost 4, with 6 bases in between. Germline loops: CDR1 LNHDA, CDR2 SQIVND (reference sequence). The CDR3 is 12 amino acids. In DNA, the CDR3 is TGTGCCAGTAGTGTCACTTACAATGAGCAGTTCTTC. Translation: CASSVTYNEQFF. Combining the CDR3 with reference TRBV19 and TRBJ2-1 gives the whole variable domain DGGITQSPKYLFRKEGQNVTLSCEQNLNHDAMYWYRQDPGQGLRLIYYSQIVNDFQKGDIAEGYSVSREKKESFPLTVTSAQKNPTAFYLCASSVTYNEQFFGPGTRLTVL.

In this sample, this clone turned up a few times. The chain is built from TRBV4-1 and TRBJ1-1; tentatively, D is TRBD1 (5 bases). V was trimmed by 7 bases and J by 1 base, leaving 16 bases between them. Germline assignment: CDR1 MGHRA and CDR2 YSYEKL. This CDR3 is 15 amino acids long. CDR3 nucleotides: TGCGCCAGCACCCCGGGTGGACAAACGAACACTGAAGCTTTCTTT. Residues: CASTPGGQTNTEAFF.

The chain is built from TRBV2 and TRBJ1-2; maybe TRBD1 (5 bases). The CDR3 extends over 15 amino acids. V was pared by 7 bases and J by 7 bases, with 22 bases between. CDR1 and CDR2 from the germline V gene are SNHLY and FYNNEI. CDR3 DNA: TGTGCCAGCACCCCCTTAGCTCGGGGGAACGCTGGCTACACCTTC. Translating it yields CASTPLARGNAGYTF.

This clone was counted once. The chain uses TRBV6-5 and TRBJ2-7, with TRBD2 identical over 7 bases. The length of the CDR3 is 15 residues. Losses at the gene ends were 6 bases for V and 4 bases for J; bases not matched to a gene: 12. Germline assignment: CDR1 MNHEY and CDR2 SVGAGI. The CDR3 region is CASSGRGVQSYEQYF. CDR3 DNA: TGTGCCAGCAGCGGCCGGGGGGTCCAATCGTACGAGCAGTACTTC.

This clone was found once. This chain links TRBV6-5 with TRBJ2-1, with 8 bases lining up with TRBD2. V was pared by 6 bases and J by 9 bases, with 13 bases of the junction left unmatched. The CDR3 is 15 residues long. Per germline, CDR1 MNHEY and CDR2 SVGAGI. CDR3 sequence reads: CASRPLSGGASEQFF. Written as DNA, the CDR3 is TGTGCCAGCAGGCCCCTATCCGGGGGGGCCAGTGAGCAGTTCTTC.

This clone was recorded a few times. This chain links TRBV6-6 with TRBJ2-7, with 9 bases fitting TRBD1. Germline V gene data show CDR1 as MNHNY and CDR2 as SVGAGI (reference sequence). The V gene end was trimmed by 5 bases and the J gene end by 1 base; junction bases not matched to a gene: 6. The CDR3 contains 15 residues. The CDR3 reads CASSDQGTGSYEQYF. Written as DNA, the CDR3 is TGTGCCAGCAGTGACCAGGGGACAGGGTCCTACGAGCAGTACTTC.

This clone was seen only a few times. The V call is TRBV4-2, the J call TRBJ2-7; 9 bases fit TRBD1. CDR1 and CDR2 from the germline V gene are LGHNA and YNFKEQ. V gave up 1 base and J gave up 2 bases; unmatched junction bases: 6. The CDR3 spans 16 residues. CDR3 protein: CASSQARTGAPYEQYF. The CDR3 DNA sequence: TGTGCCAGCAGCCAAGCCAGGACAGGGGCCCCCTACGAGCAGTACTTC.

The table lists this clone with a count of one. This chain connects TRBV14 to TRBJ2-5; D is unresolved. CDR1 and CDR2 (germline): SGHDN, FVKESK. The CDR3 consists of 15 residues. The germline V and J ends were trimmed by 1 base and 2 bases, with 11 bases remaining between them. The CDR3 DNA follows: TGTGCCAGCAGCCAAGCCCCGCTCGGGCAAGAGACCCAGTACTTC. As protein: CASSQAPLGQETQYF.

This clone was picked up one time. Other DNA sequences from this sample encode an identical CDR3 as well. CDR3 coding DNA: TGTGCCAGCAGCAGGGCTGGGCAGCCCCAGCATTTT. Protein product: CASSRAGQPQHF. The genes are TRBV27 and TRBJ1-5; D might be TRBD1 (5 bases). The CDR3 sequence is 12 residues long. Trimming stripped 6 bases from V and 7 bases from J, with 10 bases between. CDR1 and CDR2 from the germline V gene are MNHEY and SMNVEV (reference sequence).

The chain carries TRBV5-1 and TRBJ1-1; tentative D call: TRBD1 (5 bases). Germline V gene data show CDR1 as SGHRS and CDR2 as YFSETQ. V lost 2 bases to trimming and J lost 8 bases, with 13 bases between them. This CDR3 contains 13 residues. DNA of the CDR3: TGCGCCAGCAGCTTATCAATGTCAGGGGAAGCTTTCTTT. Protein product: CASSLSMSGEAFF.

V is TRBV27 and J is TRBJ2-1; 8 bases are a match to TRBD1. Germline V gene lookup returns CDR1 MNHEY and CDR2 SMNVEV (reference sequence). This CDR3 contains 16 residues. The V and J ends lost 0 bases and 7 bases, in that order; junction bases with no gene match: 8. The CDR3 region has the DNA TGTGCCAGCAGTTTATCTGAGACAGGGGTTAGGAATGAGCAGTTCTTC. Its translation is CASSLSETGVRNEQFF.

The rearrangement uses TRBV9 and TRBJ2-7; 9 positions match TRBD2. Germline CDR1 and CDR2: SGDLS and YYNGEE. This CDR3 region has 18 residues. V shed 0 bases and J 0 bases; nucleotides not matched to a gene: 10. The CDR3 nucleotides read TGTGCCAGCAGCGTAGAGGCAGGGTTTAGCGGGGGCTCCTACGAGCAGTACTTC. Amino acids: CASSVEAGFSGGSYEQYF.

The CDR3 is CASSYDLGGNNEQFF. As DNA, the CDR3 is TGTGCCAGCAGTTACGATCTTGGCGGAAACAATGAGCAGTTCTTC. The chain is built from TRBV6-5 and TRBJ2-1; D not certain. Germline CDR1 and CDR2: MNHEY and SVGAGI. V lost 2 bases to trimming and J lost 5 bases, with 13 bases between them. There are 15 residues in the CDR3.